One and the same sample provided the 23 T cell receptor beta chains below, sequenced in a study of blood T cell repertoires in COVID-19. The repertoire was sequenced with immunoSEQ multiplex PCR; TCRdb's copy has only in-frame clones and lacks some. The table includes fewer than 70,000 clones, around 91% detected once. Source material: peripheral blood. The receptors originated from a man aged 50 or older with acute or convalescent COVID-19.

This clone has just one count. The V gene is TRBV30, the J gene TRBJ2-1; TRBD2 matches 8 bases. V was clipped by 3 bases and J by 3 bases; unmatched bases: 7. The germline gives CDR1 GTSNPN, CDR2 SVGIG (reference sequence). This CDR3 is 15 amino acids long. CDR3 residues: CAWRLAEQVYNEQFF. In DNA form, the CDR3 reads TGTGCCTGGAGACTAGCGGAGCAGGTCTACAATGAGCAGTTCTTC.

This sequence joins TRBV11-2 and TRBJ2-2, with 13 bases aligning to TRBD2. J was trimmed by 1 base and V by 5 bases; bases with no gene match: 10. From germline, CDR1 is SGHAT and CDR2 FQNNGV. The CDR3 sequence is 19 residues long. CDR3 in amino acids: CASSRRGLAGLLNTGELFF. DNA for the CDR3: TGTGCCAGCAGCCGAAGGGGACTAGCGGGACTATTGAACACCGGGGAGCTGTTTTTT. Variable domain in full (rest from reference TRBV11-2 and TRBJ2-2): EAGVAQSPRYKIIEKRQSVAFWCNPISGHATLYWYQQILGQGPKLLIQFQNNGVVDDSQLPKDRFSAERLKGVDSTLKIQPAKLEDSAVYLCASSRRGLAGLLNTGELFFGEGSRLTVL.

This clone appeared a few times. The rearrangement uses TRBV2 and TRBJ1-2; 9 bases are a match to TRBD1. J gave up 8 bases and V 4 bases, and 5 bases lay outside the gene matches. Germline V gives CDR1 SNHLY, CDR2 FYNNEI. The CDR3 runs to 13 residues. CDR3 residues: CASSVGQGRGYTF. DNA for the CDR3: TGTGCCAGCAGTGTTGGACAGGGGCGAGGCTACACCTTC.

The gene calls are TRBV9 and TRBJ2-1, with 10 bases fitting TRBD2. V lost 3 bases to trimming and J lost 4 bases; unmatched junction nucleotides: 10. There are 17 residues in the CDR3. CDR1 and CDR2 (germline): SGDLS, YYNGEE. DNA of the CDR3: TGTGCCAGCAGCGGCGAGGGGCAGCGGGAGGGATACAATGAGCAGTTCTTC. Protein product: CASSGEGQREGYNEQFF. Variable domain in full (rest from reference TRBV9 and TRBJ2-1): DSGVTQTPKHLITATGQRVTLRCSPRSGDLSVYWYQQSLDQGLQFLIQYYNGEERAKGNILERFSAQQFPDLHSELNLSSLELGDSALYFCASSGEGQREGYNEQFFGPGTRLTVL.

The chain links TRBV7-3 to TRBJ2-2; 7 bases agree with TRBD1. Germline loops: CDR1 SGHTA, CDR2 FQGTGA. This CDR3 comprises 16 residues. The J segment lost 3 bases and the V segment lost 2 bases, leaving 6 bases of the junction unmatched. CDR3 sequence reads: CASSLSGQTHTGELFF. As DNA, the CDR3 is TGTGCCAGCAGCTTATCGGGACAGACCCACACCGGGGAGCTGTTTTTT.

The gene calls are TRBV27 and TRBJ1-6, with 7 bases fitting TRBD1. From germline, CDR1 is MNHEY and CDR2 SMNVEV (reference sequence). Germline trimming cut 2 bases from V and 10 bases from J; bases unmatched to any gene: 5. The CDR3 has 14 residues. The CDR3 region has the DNA TGTGCCAGCAGTTTAAACAGGGGTGGGTCACCCCTCCACTTT. Translating gives CASSLNRGGSPLHF.

CDR3 DNA: TGTGCCAGTAGTACCGGGACTGATAACGGCGGGTATGGCTACACCTTC. This gives the protein CASSTGTDNGGYGYTF. The chain joins TRBV19 to TRBJ1-2; D possibly corresponds to TRBD1 (5 bases). Germline CDR1 is LNHDA and CDR2 is SQIVND (reference sequence). The CDR3 consists of 16 residues. Between the trimmed V and J ends, which lost 4 bases and 5 bases, there was a span of 20 bases.

This chain's CDR3 is CASSPQGLLNEQFF. As DNA, the CDR3 is TGTGCCAGCTCACCACAGGGACTACTCAATGAGCAGTTCTTC. The V gene is TRBV18, the J gene TRBJ2-1; 7 nucleotides line up with TRBD2. With V trimmed by 1 base and J by 6 bases, 3 bases remained unmatched. This CDR3 is built from 14 residues. Per germline, CDR1 KGHSH and CDR2 LQKENI.

The chain couples TRBV18 to TRBJ1-4; TRBD1 agrees at 9 bases. Germline-derived CDR1 and CDR2 are KGHSH and LQKENI. The V and J ends lost 3 bases and 8 bases, in that order; junction bases with no gene match: 7. The CDR3 has 15 amino acids. CDR3 bases: TGTGCCAGCTCACCCCCCGGGACAGGGACCGAAAAACTGTTTTTT. Encoded protein: CASSPPGTGTEKLFF.

V gene TRBV23-1 combines with J gene TRBJ2-7, with D possibly being TRBD1 (6 bases). TRBV23-1 is marked as an open reading frame, function uncertain. This CDR3 has 12 residues. V was shortened by 7 bases and J by 7 bases, with 14 bases between the two germline ends. CDR3 protein: CASNGTLEEQYV. The CDR3, as DNA: TGCGCCAGCAACGGGACATTGGAGGAGCAGTACGTC.

The chain couples TRBV20-1 to TRBJ2-1; no firm D call. This CDR3 is 10 amino acids long. V was trimmed by 5 bases and J by 5 bases, leaving 4 bases between them. CDR1 is DFQATT, CDR2 SNEGSKA, per germline (reference sequence). The chain's CDR3 is CSASDNEQFF. The CDR3 DNA reads as TGCAGTGCTTCCGACAATGAGCAGTTCTTC.

J is TRBJ2-7 and V is TRBV6-1, with a tentative D call TRBD1 (7 bases). Germline CDR1 is MNHNS and CDR2 is SASEGT. Trimming left V 2 bases short and J 4 bases short, with 18 bases between. CDR3 length equals 16 residues. The CDR3 region is CASSEWNRGTDYEQYV. The CDR3 nucleotides read TGTGCCAGCAGTGAATGGAACCGCGGGACAGATTACGAGCAGTACGTC.

This sequence joins TRBV6-6 and TRBJ2-1, with no clear D. The CDR3 extends over 13 amino acids. V was pared by 4 bases and J by 5 bases, with 9 bases between. The germline gives CDR1 MNHNY, CDR2 SVGAGI (reference sequence). The CDR3 reads CASSFRGNNEQFF. The DNA for the CDR3 is TGTGCCAGCAGTTTCAGAGGAAACAATGAGCAGTTCTTC.

The J gene is TRBJ2-1, the V gene TRBV7-2; a weak D match, TRBD1 (5 bases). The CDR3 is made up of 14 amino acids. Germline CDR1 and CDR2: SGHTA and FQGNSA. V shed 8 bases and J shed 6 bases, with 17 bases lying between them. CDR3 protein: CASEVGVQFNEQFF. In DNA form, the CDR3 reads TGTGCCAGCGAAGTAGGGGTTCAGTTCAATGAGCAGTTCTTC.

The chain employs TRBV24-1 and TRBJ2-3, with 7 bases matching TRBD2. J was trimmed by 7 bases and V by 5 bases; bases with no gene match: 11. This CDR3 has 15 amino acids. CDR1 is KGHDR and CDR2 is SFDVKD in the germline V gene. CDR3 nucleotide sequence: TGTGCCACCAGTGGGGAGGGGAGGAATGGGAATACGCAGTATTTT. Translating it yields CATSGEGRNGNTQYF.

The rearrangement links TRBV5-1 to TRBJ1-4, with TRBD1 identical over 7 bases. V dropped 4 bases and J dropped 10; count of bases not matched to a gene: 10. Per germline, CDR1 SGHRS and CDR2 YFSETQ. The CDR3 spans 14 residues. The DNA for the CDR3 is TGCGCCAGCAGCCGAACAGGGGACGAAGGAAAACTGTTTTTT. Translation: CASSRTGDEGKLFF. The full variable domain, rest sourced from reference TRBV5-1 and TRBJ1-4, is KAGVTQTPRYLIKTRGQQVTLSCSPISGHRSVSWYQQTPGQGLQFLFEYFSETQRNKGNFPGRFSGRQFSNSRSEMNVSTLELGDSALYLCASSRTGDEGKLFFGSGTQLSVL.

The genes are TRBV2 and TRBJ1-1; 7 positions match TRBD1. Germline V gene sequence: CDR1 SNHLY, CDR2 FYNNEI. With 4 bases clipped from V and 1 base from J, the junction kept 0 bases outside the gene matches. The CDR3 covers 13 residues. This chain's CDR3 is CASSGQGNTEAFF. The DNA of the CDR3 is TGTGCCAGCAGTGGACAGGGGAACACTGAAGCTTTCTTT.

J is TRBJ1-2 and V is TRBV15; 10 nucleotides align to TRBD1. This CDR3 has 16 residues. V lost 3 bases to trimming and J lost 5 bases; unmatched junction nucleotides: 9. Germline V gives CDR1 LNHNV, CDR2 YYDKDF (reference sequence). CDR3 DNA: TGTGCCACCAGCAGTGATAAGACAGGGGGCGGATATGGCTACACCTTC. Its protein is CATSSDKTGGGYGYTF.

The chain links TRBV5-1 to TRBJ1-5, with D unclear. The germline V and J ends were trimmed by 0 bases and 5 bases, with 6 bases remaining between them. Germline assignment: CDR1 SGHRS and CDR2 YFSETQ. CDR3 length: 13 residues. CDR3 nucleotides: TGCGCCAGCAGCTTGGCAGCGGATCAGCCCCAGCATTTT. Its translation: CASSLAADQPQHF. Together with reference TRBV5-1 and TRBJ1-5, the CDR3 gives the full variable domain: KAGVTQTPRYLIKTRGQQVTLSCSPISGHRSVSWYQQTPGQGLQFLFEYFSETQRNKGNFPGRFSGRQFSNSRSEMNVSTLELGDSALYLCASSLAADQPQHFGDGTRLSIL.

CDR3 sequence (DNA): TGTGCCAGCAGCTTAGGGACTAGCGAACCCACCTACGAGCAGTACTTC. Translated: CASSLGTSEPTYEQYF. The chain links TRBV7-9 to TRBJ2-7; the match to TRBD2 covers 9 bases. The CDR3 spans 16 residues. Germline loops: CDR1 SEHNR, CDR2 FQNEAQ (reference sequence). Unmatched junction bases numbered 6, after V lost 1 base and J lost 2 bases.

The chain has TRBV27 and TRBJ1-5; D unresolved. The CDR3 is 18 residues long. The germline CDR1 and CDR2 sequences are MNHEY and SMNVEV (reference sequence). V lost 0 bases and J 0 bases, leaving 15 bases between the germline ends. CDR3 sequence (DNA): TGTGCCAGCAGTTTATCTTCGGGGTATCCCTATAGCAATCAGCCCCAGCATTTT. Translation gives CASSLSSGYPYSNQPQHF.

The chain uses TRBV7-9 and TRBJ2-1; D might be TRBD2 (5 bases). Per the germline V gene, CDR1 is SEHNR and CDR2 is FQNEAQ (reference sequence). CDR3 length: 15 amino acids. V lost 2 bases and J lost 5, with 13 bases in between. The CDR3: CASSLPRAGNNEQFF. CDR3 coding DNA: TGTGCCAGCAGCTTACCCCGGGCGGGTAACAATGAGCAGTTCTTC.

The chain employs TRBV10-3 and TRBJ2-1, with 8 bases lining up with TRBD2. CDR3 size: 16 residues. J gave up 0 bases and V 7 bases, and 8 bases lay outside the gene matches. The V gene's germline CDR1 is ENHRY and CDR2 SYGVKD. The CDR3 nucleotides are TGTGCCATCAAGCCTAGCGGGCCGAGCTCCTACAATGAGCAGTTCTTC. This codes for CAIKPSGPSSYNEQFF.